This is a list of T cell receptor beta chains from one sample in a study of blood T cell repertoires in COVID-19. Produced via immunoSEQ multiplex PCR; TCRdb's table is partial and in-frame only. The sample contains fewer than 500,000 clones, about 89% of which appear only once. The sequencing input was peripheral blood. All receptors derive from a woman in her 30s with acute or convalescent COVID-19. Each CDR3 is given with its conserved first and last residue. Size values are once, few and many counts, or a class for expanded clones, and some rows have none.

CDR3 protein: CASNSAGIAGNTIYF; clone size: -; V gene: TRBV28
CDR3 protein: CSVGPQGATNEKLFF; clone size: once; V gene: TRBV29-1
CDR3 protein: CARSLGRGNGYTF; clone size: -; V gene: TRBV7-5
CDR3 protein: CARSLGTRPFGARELFF; clone size: -; V gene: TRBV5-3
CDR3 protein: CASSLKTDTGELFF; clone size: few; V gene: TRBV7-9
CDR3 protein: CASSFELTGPTEQYF; clone size: -; V gene: TRBV28
CDR3 protein: CASRLLAGDEQYF; clone size: -; V gene: TRBV6-5
CDR3 protein: CATRLDRSTDTQYF; clone size: -; V gene: TRBV10-2
CDR3 protein: CASGRALRELFF; clone size: -; V gene: TRBV3-1/TRBV3-2
CDR3 protein: CASSPQRRAGDEQFF; clone size: few; V gene: TRBV3-1/TRBV3-2